These 4 T cell receptor beta chains share one sample of origin, sequenced in a study of blood T cell repertoires in COVID-19. Sequenced by immunoSEQ multiplex PCR; TCRdb stores in-frame clones only, minus some. This repertoire shows 200,000 to 250,000 clones, nearly 90% found once; its top ten account for more than 10%. Sequencing was done on a sample of peripheral blood. The origin of the receptors is a woman younger than 35 who had recovered from COVID-19.

This sequence joins TRBV7-2 and TRBJ2-3, with D maybe TRBD1 (6 bases). V lost 1 base and J 3 bases, leaving 8 bases between the germline ends. The CDR3 covers 14 residues. Per the germline V gene, CDR1 is SGHTA and CDR2 is FQGNSA. The CDR3 sequence is CASSLVQGTDTQYF. The DNA for the CDR3 is TGTGCCAGCAGCTTAGTTCAGGGGACAGATACGCAGTATTTT.

This chain uses TRBV11-2 with TRBJ1-1; weak D call: TRBD1 (5 bases). V was shortened by 2 bases and J by 7 bases, with 11 bases between the two germline ends. Germline CDR1 and CDR2: SGHAT and FQNNGV. The CDR3 is 13 amino acids. DNA of the CDR3: TGTGCCAGCAGCTTACTTATGGGGGGTGAAGCTTTCTTT. Translating it yields CASSLLMGGEAFF.

The rearrangement uses TRBV25-1 and TRBJ2-7, with D perhaps TRBD2 (5 bases). CDR1 and CDR2 (germline): MGHDK, SYGVNS. This CDR3 is built from 14 residues. Trimming stripped 1 base from V and 2 bases from J, with 9 bases between. CDR3 loop: CASSESNGTYEQYF. In DNA form, the CDR3 reads TGTGCCAGCAGTGAATCGAACGGGACCTACGAGCAGTACTTC.

The rearrangement uses TRBV27 and TRBJ2-2, with a possible D match to TRBD2 (6 bases). CDR3 length: 15 residues. Trimming took off 2 bases at V and 3 bases at J, with 10 bases between the two ends. Looked up from germline, CDR1 is MNHEY and CDR2 is SMNVEV (reference sequence). As DNA, the CDR3 is TGTGCCAGCAGTTTACAAGCGGGCTACACCGGGGAGCTGTTTTTT. It encodes CASSLQAGYTGELFF.